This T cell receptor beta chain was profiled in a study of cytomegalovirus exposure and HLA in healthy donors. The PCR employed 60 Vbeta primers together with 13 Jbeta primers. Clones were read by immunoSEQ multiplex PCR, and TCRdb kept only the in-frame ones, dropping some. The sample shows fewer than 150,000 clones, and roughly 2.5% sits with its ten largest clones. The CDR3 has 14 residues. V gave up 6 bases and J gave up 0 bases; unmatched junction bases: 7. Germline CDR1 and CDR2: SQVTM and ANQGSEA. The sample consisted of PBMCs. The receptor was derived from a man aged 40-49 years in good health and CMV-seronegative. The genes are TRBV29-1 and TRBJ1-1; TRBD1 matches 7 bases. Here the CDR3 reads CSVRNRGVNTEAFF. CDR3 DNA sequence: TGCAGCGTCAGAAACAGGGGCGTGAACACTGAAGCTTTCTTT. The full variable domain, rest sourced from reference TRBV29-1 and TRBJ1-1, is SAVISQKPSRDICQRGTSLTIQCQVDSQVTMMFWYRQQPGQSLTLIATANQGSEATYESGFVIDKFPISRPNLTFSTLTVSNMSPEDSSIYLCSVRNRGVNTEAFFGQGTRLTVV.